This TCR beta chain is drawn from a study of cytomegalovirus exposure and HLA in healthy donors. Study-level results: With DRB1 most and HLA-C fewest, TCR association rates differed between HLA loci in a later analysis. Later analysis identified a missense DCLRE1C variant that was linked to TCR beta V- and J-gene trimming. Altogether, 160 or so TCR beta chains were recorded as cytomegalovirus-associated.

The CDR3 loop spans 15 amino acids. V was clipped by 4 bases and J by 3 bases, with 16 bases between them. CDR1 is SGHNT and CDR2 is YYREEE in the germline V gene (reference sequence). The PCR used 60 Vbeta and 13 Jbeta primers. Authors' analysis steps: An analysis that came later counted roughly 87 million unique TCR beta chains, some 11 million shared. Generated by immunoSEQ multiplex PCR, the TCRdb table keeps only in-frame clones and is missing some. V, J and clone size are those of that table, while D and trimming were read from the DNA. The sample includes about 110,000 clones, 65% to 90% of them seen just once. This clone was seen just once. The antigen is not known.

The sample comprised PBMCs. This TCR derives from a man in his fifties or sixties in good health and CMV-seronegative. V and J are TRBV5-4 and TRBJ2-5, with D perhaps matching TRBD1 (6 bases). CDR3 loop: CASSGFNRVEETQYF. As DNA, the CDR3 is TGTGCCAGCAGCGGGTTCAACAGGGTTGAAGAGACCCAGTACTTC.